The 32 T cell receptor beta chains below come from one sample, sequenced in a study of blood T cell repertoires in COVID-19. The assay was immunoSEQ multiplex PCR, and TCRdb's table has in-frame clones only and misses some. The repertoire holds roughly 160,000 clones, with 74% as singletons. The sequencing input was peripheral blood. These receptors all stem from a woman of 80 years or more with acute or convalescent COVID-19.

This chain connects TRBV5-4 to TRBJ1-4, with no clear D. Germline CDR1 SGHNT, CDR2 YYREEE (reference sequence). This CDR3 has 16 residues. V was shortened by 1 base and J by 0 bases, with 10 bases between the two germline ends. The chain's CDR3 is CASSLRRSATNEKLFF. The CDR3 DNA follows: TGTGCCAGCAGCTTGAGAAGGAGTGCAACTAATGAAAAACTGTTTTTT.

This clone was picked up many times. The rearrangement joins TRBV3-1 (or the pseudogene TRBV3-2) to TRBJ2-7; no reliable D call. In germline, CDR1 is LGHDT, CDR2 YNNKEL (reference sequence). The CDR3 length is 11 residues. V was shortened by 8 bases and J by 1 base, with 6 bases between the two germline ends. The chain's CDR3 is CASGNSYEQYF. The CDR3 DNA is TGTGCCAGCGGCAATTCCTACGAGCAGTACTTC.

J is TRBJ2-5 and V is TRBV7-8; the D gene is possibly TRBD2 (7 bases). Germline CDR1 reads SGHVS; CDR2 reads FQNEAQ. V dropped 2 bases and J dropped 0 bases, with 16 bases sitting between them. The CDR3 length is 17 residues. Here the CDR3 reads CASSLPRGGGYQETQYF. As DNA, the CDR3 is TGTGCCAGCAGCTTACCTCGGGGAGGGGGGTACCAAGAGACCCAGTACTTC.

This chain links TRBV5-1 with TRBJ2-7; the match to TRBD2 covers 8 bases. Germline V CDR1 and CDR2: SGHRS, YFSETQ. The V gene end was trimmed by 2 bases and the J gene end by 2 bases; junction bases not matched to a gene: 9. The length of the CDR3 is 16 residues. CDR3 in DNA: TGCGCCAGCAGCTTTACGACAGCGGGAGACGCCTACGAGCAGTACTTC. Translating gives CASSFTTAGDAYEQYF.

The V gene is TRBV10-3, the J gene TRBJ1-6; 8 nucleotides agree with TRBD1. This CDR3 is 14 amino acids long. CDR1 ENHRY and CDR2 SYGVKD come from the germline V gene. Trimming removed 3 bases from V and 7 bases from J; junction bases left unmatched: 2. CDR3 loop: CAISDGQGNSPLHF. The DNA for the CDR3 is TGTGCCATCAGTGATGGACAGGGCAATTCACCCCTCCACTTT.

The gene calls are TRBV4-1 and TRBJ1-4; D remains unclear. Between the trimmed V and J ends, which lost 1 base and 0 bases, there was a span of 6 bases. Germline CDR1 MGHRA, CDR2 YSYEKL. The CDR3 length is 15 residues. The DNA of the CDR3 is TGCGCCAGCAGCCAAGTTATAGCAACTAATGAAAAACTGTTTTTT. Amino acid sequence: CASSQVIATNEKLFF.

This chain links TRBV19 with TRBJ2-7, with 7 bases that match TRBD1. CDR3 size: 13 residues. V shed 8 bases, J shed 2 bases, and the junction held 6 bases outside the gene matches. Germline CDR1 reads LNHDA; CDR2 reads SQIVND (reference sequence). CDR3 amino acids: CASEDRLTYEQYF. The CDR3 DNA reads TGTGCCAGTGAGGACAGGCTAACCTACGAGCAGTACTTC.

This chain links TRBV18 with TRBJ1-2; 7 nucleotides align to TRBD1. Germline V gene lookup returns CDR1 KGHSH and CDR2 LQKENI. The CDR3 is 12 amino acids. The trim removed 4 bases at V and 8 bases at J, leaving 4 bases unmatched. The CDR3 sequence is CASSQGAEGYTF. DNA of the CDR3: TGTGCCAGCTCACAGGGGGCGGAGGGCTACACCTTC.

The chain uses TRBV3-1 (or the pseudogene TRBV3-2) and TRBJ2-7; maybe TRBD1 (6 bases). The germline V gene has CDR1 LGHDT and CDR2 YNNKEL (reference sequence). Trimming took 5 bases from V and 6 from J, leaving 14 bases between them. The CDR3 runs 13 residues. CDR3 coding DNA: TGTGCCAGCAGCTCTCATACAGGGACCGAGCAGTACTTC. This codes for CASSSHTGTEQYF.

This clone was counted a single time. The chain links TRBV28 to TRBJ1-6; TRBD1 matches 8 bases. With V trimmed by 6 bases and J by 9 bases, 10 bases remained unmatched. The germline V gene has CDR1 MDHEN and CDR2 SYDVKM. The CDR3 has 15 residues. The CDR3 reads CASRYPGGASSPLHF. CDR3 nucleotide sequence: TGTGCCAGCAGATACCCAGGGGGCGCATCTTCACCCCTCCACTTT.

The genes are TRBV7-8 and TRBJ2-5, with a tentative D call TRBD1 (5 bases). Trimming left V 5 bases short and J 5 bases short, with 15 bases between. This CDR3 has 14 residues. Looked up from germline, CDR1 is SGHVS and CDR2 is FQNEAQ. The DNA of the CDR3 is TGTGCCAGCAGCGCCTCAGGGTTTCCTGAGACCCAGTACTTC. The encoded protein is CASSASGFPETQYF.

The chain uses TRBV30 and TRBJ1-6, with D maybe TRBD1 (6 bases). The CDR3 consists of 14 residues. Germline V gene data show CDR1 as GTSNPN and CDR2 as SVGIG (reference sequence). V lost 4 bases and J lost 4, with 11 bases in between. The CDR3 bases are TGTGCCTGGATAAACAGGGAATATAATTCACCCCTCCACTTT. Protein: CAWINREYNSPLHF.

The chain employs TRBV30 and TRBJ1-2; possible D gene TRBD1, 5 bases. The CDR3 totals 12 residues. Germline values: CDR1 GTSNPN, CDR2 SVGIG (reference sequence). V lost 2 bases, J lost 5 bases, and 9 bases lay in between. The CDR3 reads CAWSFDRYGYTF. The CDR3 region has the DNA TGTGCCTGGAGTTTTGACAGATATGGCTACACCTTC.

The table lists this clone with a count of one. This chain connects TRBV29-1 to TRBJ1-1; D is undetermined. The CDR3 sequence is 13 residues long. From germline, CDR1 is SQVTM and CDR2 ANQGSEA. The V gene lost 1 base and the J gene lost 2 bases, with 8 bases spanning the gap. The CDR3 loop is CSVEGTGNTEAFF. The CDR3, as DNA: TGCAGCGTTGAAGGAACGGGAAACACTGAAGCTTTCTTT.

The genes are TRBV9 and TRBJ1-6; a weak D match, TRBD1 (6 bases). The CDR3 runs 15 residues. Germline CDR1 is SGDLS and CDR2 is YYNGEE. The germline V and J ends were trimmed by 0 bases and 8 bases, with 12 bases remaining between them. CDR3: CASSVEVRGDSPLHF. CDR3 nucleotide sequence: TGTGCCAGCAGCGTAGAAGTCAGGGGTGATTCACCCCTCCACTTT. Looking up the rest from reference TRBV9 and TRBJ1-6 gives the full variable domain: DSGVTQTPKHLITATGQRVTLRCSPRSGDLSVYWYQQSLDQGLQFLIQYYNGEERAKGNILERFSAQQFPDLHSELNLSSLELGDSALYFCASSVEVRGDSPLHFGNGTRLTVT.

This clone showed up just a few times. V usage is TRBV27 and J usage is TRBJ2-1, with 9 bases lining up with TRBD1. The J segment lost 7 bases and the V segment lost 4 bases, leaving 11 bases of the junction unmatched. Germline CDR1 and CDR2: MNHEY and SMNVEV (reference sequence). The CDR3 loop spans 16 amino acids. CDR3 nucleotide sequence: TGTGCCAGCAGTTCACGGGGTTGGACAGGGGAGAATGAGCAGTTCTTC. This encodes CASSSRGWTGENEQFF.

This clone turned up a few times. The V call is TRBV28, the J call TRBJ2-7; D possibly corresponds to TRBD1 (5 bases). This CDR3 has 13 residues. Germline V gene sequence: CDR1 MDHEN, CDR2 SYDVKM. The germline V and J ends were trimmed by 8 bases and 4 bases, with 15 bases remaining between them. For the CDR3, the DNA is TGTGCCAGCGGCGGACAAGGGGCGTACGAGCAGTACTTC. Translating it yields CASGGQGAYEQYF. The whole variable domain, filled in from reference TRBV28 and TRBJ2-7, reads DVKVTQSSRYLVKRTGEKVFLECVQDMDHENMFWYRQDPGLGLRLIYFSYDVKMKEKGDIPEGYSVSREKKERFSLILESASTNQTSMYLCASGGQGAYEQYFGPGTRLTVT.

This chain joins TRBV30 and TRBJ2-1; 8 bases agree with TRBD2. This CDR3 comprises 10 residues. Per the germline V gene, CDR1 is GTSNPN and CDR2 is SVGIG (reference sequence). J was trimmed by 13 bases and V by 8 bases; bases with no gene match: 7. CDR3 loop: CASQAGDQFF. The CDR3 nucleotides read TGTGCCAGCCAAGCGGGAGACCAGTTCTTC.

CDR3 bases: TGCGCCAGCAGCTTGACAGGGGGCCGAAGTGAGAACACTGAAGCTTTCTTT. The encoded protein is CASSLTGGRSENTEAFF. The V and J genes are TRBV5-1 and TRBJ1-1; 9 bases line up with TRBD1. Germline V gene lookup returns CDR1 SGHRS and CDR2 YFSETQ. The CDR3 contains 17 residues. With 1 base clipped from V and 1 base from J, the junction kept 8 bases outside the gene matches.

The chain recombines TRBV5-1 with TRBJ2-3, with 7 bases identical to TRBD1. The CDR3 runs 15 residues. Germline-derived CDR1 and CDR2 are SGHRS and YFSETQ. The ends lost 4 bases at V and 0 bases at J; junction bases unmatched: 5. The CDR3 region has the DNA TGCGCCAGCAGCATGGGACAGACTAGCACAGATACGCAGTATTTT. Translated: CASSMGQTSTDTQYF.

V and J are TRBV3-1 (or the pseudogene TRBV3-2) and TRBJ2-7; 11 positions agree with TRBD2. After removal of 2 bases from V and 5 bases from J, the junction contained 17 bases not matched to a gene. This CDR3 region has 19 residues. CDR1 LGHDT and CDR2 YNNKEL come from the germline V gene (reference sequence). CDR3 nucleotides: TGTGCCAGCAGCCAAACGACCCCGGAGACTAGCGGGATAATCAACGAGCAGTACTTC. As protein: CASSQTTPETSGIINEQYF.

The chain joins TRBV28 to TRBJ2-7; 11 bases agree with TRBD1. Per germline, CDR1 MDHEN and CDR2 SYDVKM. This CDR3 is 14 amino acids long. The junction had 3 bases not matched to a gene; V was cut back by 5 bases and J by 3 bases. The CDR3: CASSTGQGGYEQYF. CDR3 sequence (DNA): TGTGCCAGCAGTACGGGACAGGGGGGCTACGAGCAGTACTTC.

The gene calls are TRBV4-3 and TRBJ2-1; 7 bases match TRBD2. The trim removed 3 bases at V and 0 bases at J, leaving 5 bases unmatched. CDR1 LGHNA and CDR2 YSLEER come from the germline V gene. This CDR3 spans 16 amino acids. The CDR3 region is CASSQGSSGSYNEQFF. As DNA, the CDR3 is TGCGCCAGCAGCCAGGGGTCTAGCGGCTCCTACAATGAGCAGTTCTTC.

The CDR3 loop is CSVESGGQTQYF. CDR3 nucleotides: TGCAGCGTTGAATCGGGAGGGCAGACCCAGTACTTC. This sequence joins TRBV29-1 and TRBJ2-5, with 8 bases identical to TRBD2. CDR1 is SQVTM and CDR2 is ANQGSEA in the germline V gene. The CDR3 has 12 residues. Trimming removed 2 bases from V and 6 bases from J; junction bases left unmatched: 2.

The chain uses TRBV28 and TRBJ1-4; D call uncertain. V gave up 3 bases and J gave up 8 bases, with 13 bases separating them. Germline V gene data show CDR1 as MDHEN and CDR2 as SYDVKM. CDR3 length: 14 amino acids. The CDR3 sequence is CASSLGSPTEKLFF. The CDR3 nucleotides read TGTGCCAGCAGTTTGGGCAGCCCGACGGAAAAACTGTTTTTT.

The chain has TRBV30 and TRBJ1-5, with a tentative D call TRBD1 (5 bases). V was shortened by 0 bases and J by 3 bases, with 12 bases between the two germline ends. This CDR3 is built from 15 residues. The germline V gene encodes CDR1 GTSNPN and CDR2 SVGIG (reference sequence). CDR3 DNA: TGTGCCTGGAGTGTAGGGTCAGGGAACAATCAGCCCCAGCATTTT. It is translated as CAWSVGSGNNQPQHF.

V and J are TRBV2 and TRBJ2-3; the match to TRBD2 covers 11 bases. CDR1 and CDR2 (germline): SNHLY, FYNNEI. This CDR3 region has 13 residues. V lost 6 bases and J lost 5; bases outside the gene matches: 1. In DNA form, the CDR3 reads TGTGCCAGCAGGGGGACTAGCGGAGATACGCAGTATTTT. As protein: CASRGTSGDTQYF.

DNA of the CDR3: TGCAGCGTTGGGGACAACAATAATTCACCCCTCCACTTT. Its protein is CSVGDNNNSPLHF. V is TRBV29-1 and J is TRBJ1-6; D is possibly TRBD1 (6 bases). V dropped 4 bases and J dropped 5 bases, with 9 bases sitting between them. Germline V gene sequence: CDR1 SQVTM, CDR2 ANQGSEA. The CDR3 spans 13 residues.

The V and J genes are TRBV29-1 and TRBJ1-4; D is ambiguous. CDR1 is SQVTM, CDR2 ANQGSEA, per germline. This CDR3 has 13 amino acids. With 4 bases removed from V and 1 base from J, the gap between germline ends came to 7 bases. In nucleotides, the CDR3 is TGCAGCGTTGCAGACGGAACTAATGAAAAACTGTTTTTT. Protein product: CSVADGTNEKLFF.

The chain is built from TRBV7-9 and TRBJ2-4; D possibly corresponds to TRBD2 (6 bases). Germline lookup yields CDR1 SEHNR and CDR2 FQNEAQ (reference sequence). V was cut by 5 bases and J by 0 bases, with 11 bases left in between. The CDR3 loop spans 15 amino acids. The CDR3 sequence: CASSDPGEAKNIQYF. The CDR3 region has the DNA TGTGCCAGCAGCGACCCGGGGGAAGCCAAAAACATTCAGTACTTC.

CDR3 in amino acids: CASSNFWDKEFF. The CDR3 bases are TGTGCCAGCAGCAATTTTTGGGACAAAGAGTTCTTC. The rearrangement joins TRBV21-1 to TRBJ2-1; TRBD1 was called by the table and not checked on the DNA. TRBV21-1 is a recognized pseudogene. The CDR3 is 12 residues long.

The rearrangement uses TRBV6-5 and TRBJ2-7, with 8 bases lining up with TRBD1. This CDR3 spans 15 amino acids. Per the germline V gene, CDR1 is MNHEY and CDR2 is SVGAGI. The ends lost 4 bases at V and 2 bases at J; junction bases unmatched: 7. The chain's CDR3 is CASSSLDRGAYEQYF. The CDR3 region has the DNA TGTGCCAGCAGTTCTCTAGACAGGGGAGCCTACGAGCAGTACTTC.